This note documents a single T cell receptor beta chain sequence. Antigen unknown. The CDR3 length is 14 residues. Germline CDR1 SEHNR, CDR2 FQNEAQ (reference sequence). Trimming stripped 2 bases from V and 1 base from J, with 7 bases between. Measured with immunoSEQ multiplex PCR; TCRdb has only the in-frame clones, and not every one. Here the sample spans roughly 150,000 clones, about nine tenths being singletons. The data derive from a study of T cell responses to AZD1222 COVID-19 vaccine. Study results and caveats: Possibly, clonal diversity was underestimated; donors were largely white British and included more females. Elevations in Spike-specific TCR breadth and depth followed administration of two AZD1222 doses. Spike regions recognized by vaccine-associated CD4 TCRs spanned the protein, led by 160-218 and 743-854.

This clonotype was sampled from an adult in good health. The sample consisted of peripheral blood, taken on day 0 of AZD1222 vaccination. The rearrangement joins TRBV7-9 to TRBJ2-3; the D is unclear. CDR3 region: CASSLLKGTDTQYF. The CDR3 bases are TGTGCCAGCAGCTTATTAAAAGGCACAGATACGCAGTATTTT.